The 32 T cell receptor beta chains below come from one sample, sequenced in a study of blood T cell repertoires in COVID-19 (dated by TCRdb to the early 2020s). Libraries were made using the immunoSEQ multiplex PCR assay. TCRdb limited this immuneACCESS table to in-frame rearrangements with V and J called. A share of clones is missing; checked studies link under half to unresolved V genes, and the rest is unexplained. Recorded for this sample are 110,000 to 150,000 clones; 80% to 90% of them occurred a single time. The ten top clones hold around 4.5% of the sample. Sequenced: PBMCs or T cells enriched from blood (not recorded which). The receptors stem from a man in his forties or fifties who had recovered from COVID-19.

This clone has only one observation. In nucleotides, the CDR3 is TGTGCCTGGTCCGGGACATCTAATGAAAAACTGTTTTTT. Translated, it gives CAWSGTSNEKLFF. The chain uses TRBV30 and TRBJ1-4, with D possibly being TRBD1 (6 bases). Per the germline V gene, CDR1 is GTSNPN and CDR2 is SVGIG (reference sequence). The CDR3 is 13 residues long. With 5 bases removed from V and 3 bases from J, the gap between germline ends came to 10 bases.

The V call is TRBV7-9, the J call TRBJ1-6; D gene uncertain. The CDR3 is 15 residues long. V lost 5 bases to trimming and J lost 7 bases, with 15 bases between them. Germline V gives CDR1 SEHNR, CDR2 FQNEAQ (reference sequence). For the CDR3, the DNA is TGTGCCAGCAGCCCCTTCTTGGTCCAGAATTCACCCCTCCACTTT. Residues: CASSPFLVQNSPLHF. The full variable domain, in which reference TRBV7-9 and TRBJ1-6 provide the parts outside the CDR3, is DTGVSQNPRHKITKRGQNVTFRCDPISEHNRLYWYRQTLGQGPEFLTYFQNEAQLEKSRLLSDRFSAERPKGSFSTLEIQRTEQGDSAMYLCASSPFLVQNSPLHFGNGTRLTVT.

The CDR3 loop reads CASSLQETQYF. The CDR3 DNA reads as TGTGCCAGCAGCCTGCAAGAGACCCAGTACTTC. The chain has TRBV7-6 and TRBJ2-5; no reliable D call. The germline V gene encodes CDR1 SGHVS and CDR2 FNYEAQ. The CDR3 has 11 residues. Trimming left V 5 bases short and J 2 bases short, with 3 bases between.

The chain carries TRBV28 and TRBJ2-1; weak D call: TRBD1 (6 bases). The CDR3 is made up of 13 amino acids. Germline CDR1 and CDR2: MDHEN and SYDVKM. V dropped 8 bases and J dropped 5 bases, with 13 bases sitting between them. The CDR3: CASVRQGNNEQFF. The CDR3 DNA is TGTGCCAGCGTAAGGCAGGGGAACAATGAGCAGTTCTTC. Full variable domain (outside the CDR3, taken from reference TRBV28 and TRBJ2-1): DVKVTQSSRYLVKRTGEKVFLECVQDMDHENMFWYRQDPGLGLRLIYFSYDVKMKEKGDIPEGYSVSREKKERFSLILESASTNQTSMYLCASVRQGNNEQFFGPGTRLTVL.

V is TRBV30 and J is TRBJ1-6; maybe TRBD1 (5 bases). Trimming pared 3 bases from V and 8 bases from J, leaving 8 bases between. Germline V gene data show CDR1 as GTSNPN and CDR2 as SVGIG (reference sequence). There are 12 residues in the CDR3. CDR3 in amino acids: CAWRQGDSPLHF. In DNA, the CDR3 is TGTGCCTGGAGGCAGGGTGATTCACCCCTCCACTTT. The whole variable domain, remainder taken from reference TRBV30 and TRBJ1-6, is SQTIHQWPATLVQPVGSPLSLECTVEGTSNPNLYWYRQAAGRGLQLLFYSVGIGQISSEVPQNLSASRPQDRQFILSSKKLLLSDSGFYLCAWRQGDSPLHFGNGTRLTVT.

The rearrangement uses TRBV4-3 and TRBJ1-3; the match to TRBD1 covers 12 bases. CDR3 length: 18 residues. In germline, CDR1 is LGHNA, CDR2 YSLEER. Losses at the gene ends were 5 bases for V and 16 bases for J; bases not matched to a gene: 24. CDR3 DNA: TGCGCCAGCAGCGGCGACAGACACAGGGGACAGGGGGCATATGGCTTGTATTTT. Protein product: CASSGDRHRGQGAYGLYF.

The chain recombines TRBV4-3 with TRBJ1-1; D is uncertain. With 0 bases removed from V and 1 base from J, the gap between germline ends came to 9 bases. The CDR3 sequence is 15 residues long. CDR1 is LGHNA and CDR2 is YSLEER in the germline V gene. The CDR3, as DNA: TGCGCCAGCAGCCAAGACTTTGCGGGGAACACTGAAGCTTTCTTT. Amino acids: CASSQDFAGNTEAFF.

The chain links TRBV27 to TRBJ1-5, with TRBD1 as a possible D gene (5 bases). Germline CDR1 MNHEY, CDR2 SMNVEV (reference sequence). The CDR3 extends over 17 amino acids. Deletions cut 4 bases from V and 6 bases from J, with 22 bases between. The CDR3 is CASSSLEGTWMGQPQHF. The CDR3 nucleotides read TGTGCCAGCAGTTCACTGGAGGGGACGTGGATGGGTCAGCCCCAGCATTTT.

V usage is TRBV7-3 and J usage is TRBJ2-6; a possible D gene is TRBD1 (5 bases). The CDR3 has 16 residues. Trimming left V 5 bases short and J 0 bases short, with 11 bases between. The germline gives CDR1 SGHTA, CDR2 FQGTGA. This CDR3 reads CASSTRTPSGANVLTF. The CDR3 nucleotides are TGTGCCAGCAGCACCCGGACACCCTCTGGGGCCAACGTCCTGACTTTC. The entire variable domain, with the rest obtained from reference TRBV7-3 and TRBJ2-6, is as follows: GAGVSQTPSNKVTEKGKYVELRCDPISGHTALYWYRQSLGQGPEFLIYFQGTGAADDSGLPNDRFFAVRPEGSVSTLKIQRTERGDSAVYLCASSTRTPSGANVLTFGAGSRLTVL.

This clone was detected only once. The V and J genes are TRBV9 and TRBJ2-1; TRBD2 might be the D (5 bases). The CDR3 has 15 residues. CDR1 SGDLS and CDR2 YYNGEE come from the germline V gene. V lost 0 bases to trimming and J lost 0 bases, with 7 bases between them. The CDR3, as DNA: TGTGCCAGCAGCGTAGAGGGAGACTCCTACAATGAGCAGTTCTTC. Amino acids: CASSVEGDSYNEQFF.

The chain's CDR3 is CASRRGRDDYGYTF. In nucleotides, the CDR3 is TGTGCCAGCAGGAGGGGGCGAGATGACTATGGCTACACCTTC. The V gene is TRBV7-9, the J gene TRBJ1-2; TRBD1 matches at 7 bases. The germline CDR1 and CDR2 sequences are SEHNR and FQNEAQ (reference sequence). The trim removed 6 bases at V and 3 bases at J, leaving 7 bases unmatched. This CDR3 is built from 14 residues.

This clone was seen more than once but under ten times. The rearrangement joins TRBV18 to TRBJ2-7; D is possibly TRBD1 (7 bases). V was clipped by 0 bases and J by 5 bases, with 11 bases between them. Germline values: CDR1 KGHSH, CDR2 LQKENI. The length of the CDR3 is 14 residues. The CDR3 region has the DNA TGTGCCAGCTCACCACCGGGCAGGGGGGACGAGCAGTACGTC. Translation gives CASSPPGRGDEQYV.

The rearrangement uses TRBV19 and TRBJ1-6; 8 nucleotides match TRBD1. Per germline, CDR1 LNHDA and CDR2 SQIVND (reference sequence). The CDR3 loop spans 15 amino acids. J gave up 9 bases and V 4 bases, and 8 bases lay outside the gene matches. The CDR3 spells CASSTKGQGSSPLHF. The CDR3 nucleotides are TGTGCCAGTAGTACCAAAGGACAGGGAAGTTCACCCCTCCACTTT.

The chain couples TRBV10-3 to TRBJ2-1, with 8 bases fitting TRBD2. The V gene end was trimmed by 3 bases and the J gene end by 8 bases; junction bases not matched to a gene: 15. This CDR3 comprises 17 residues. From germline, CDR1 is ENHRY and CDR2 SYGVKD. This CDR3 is CAISDSGRVIKGHEQFF. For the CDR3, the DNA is TGTGCCATCAGTGACAGCGGGAGAGTTATTAAAGGGCATGAGCAGTTCTTC.

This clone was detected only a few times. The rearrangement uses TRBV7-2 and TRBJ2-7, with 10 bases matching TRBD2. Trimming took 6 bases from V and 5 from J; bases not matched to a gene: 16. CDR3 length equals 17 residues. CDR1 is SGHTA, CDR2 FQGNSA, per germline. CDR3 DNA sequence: TGTGCCAGCAGTACCGGGACAGGATGGCTAGCGGGAGACGAGCAGTACTTC. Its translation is CASSTGTGWLAGDEQYF.

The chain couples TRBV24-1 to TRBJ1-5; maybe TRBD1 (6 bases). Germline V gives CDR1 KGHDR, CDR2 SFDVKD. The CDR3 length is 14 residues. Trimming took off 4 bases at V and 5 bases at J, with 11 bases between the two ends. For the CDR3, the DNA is TGTGCCACCAGTGACTCACAGGGAGATCAGCCCCAGCATTTT. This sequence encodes CATSDSQGDQPQHF.

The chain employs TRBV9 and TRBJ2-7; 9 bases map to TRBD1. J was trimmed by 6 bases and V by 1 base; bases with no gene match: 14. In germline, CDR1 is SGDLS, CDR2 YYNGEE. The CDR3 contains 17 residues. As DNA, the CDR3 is TGTGCCAGCAGCGTAAAGCATCCTCCGGACAGGGGCGTCGAGCAGTACTTC. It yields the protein CASSVKHPPDRGVEQYF. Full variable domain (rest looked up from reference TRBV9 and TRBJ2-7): DSGVTQTPKHLITATGQRVTLRCSPRSGDLSVYWYQQSLDQGLQFLIQYYNGEERAKGNILERFSAQQFPDLHSELNLSSLELGDSALYFCASSVKHPPDRGVEQYFGPGTRLTVT.

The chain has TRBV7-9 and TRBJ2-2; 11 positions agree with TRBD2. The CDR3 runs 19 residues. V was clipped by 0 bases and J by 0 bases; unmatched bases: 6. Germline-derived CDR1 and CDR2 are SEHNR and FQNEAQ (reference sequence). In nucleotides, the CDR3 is TGTGCCAGCAGCTTAGCATATCGACTAGCGGGATCGAACACCGGGGAGCTGTTTTTT. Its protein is CASSLAYRLAGSNTGELFF.

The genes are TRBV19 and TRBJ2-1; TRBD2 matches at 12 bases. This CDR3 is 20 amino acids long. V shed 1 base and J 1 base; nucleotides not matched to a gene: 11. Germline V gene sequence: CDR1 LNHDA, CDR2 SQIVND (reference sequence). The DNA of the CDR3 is TGTGCCAGTAGTATAGGGCTAGCGGGGGGGCCCGGGGTGTCCTACAATGAGCAGTTCTTC. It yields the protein CASSIGLAGGPGVSYNEQFF. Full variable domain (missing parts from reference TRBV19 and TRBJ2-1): DGGITQSPKYLFRKEGQNVTLSCEQNLNHDAMYWYRQDPGQGLRLIYYSQIVNDFQKGDIAEGYSVSREKKESFPLTVTSAQKNPTAFYLCASSIGLAGGPGVSYNEQFFGPGTRLTVL.

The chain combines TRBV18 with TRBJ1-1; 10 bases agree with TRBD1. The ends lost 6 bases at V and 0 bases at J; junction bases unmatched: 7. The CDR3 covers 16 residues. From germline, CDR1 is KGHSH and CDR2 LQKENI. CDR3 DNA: TGTGCCAGCTCCCGGGACAGGGGATCGATGAACACTGAAGCTTTCTTT. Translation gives CASSRDRGSMNTEAFF.

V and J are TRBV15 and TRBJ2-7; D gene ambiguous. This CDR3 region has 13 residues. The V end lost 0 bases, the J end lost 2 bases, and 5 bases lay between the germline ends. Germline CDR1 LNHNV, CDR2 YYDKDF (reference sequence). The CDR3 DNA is TGTGCCACCAGCAGAGATCGTCCCTACGAGCAGTACTTC. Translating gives CATSRDRPYEQYF.

The CDR3 DNA follows: TGCGCCAGCAGGGGGACAGTTAGCACAGATACGCAGTATTTT. This sequence encodes CASRGTVSTDTQYF. The chain combines TRBV5-1 with TRBJ2-3, with 7 bases aligning to TRBD1. This CDR3 comprises 14 residues. Germline CDR1 and CDR2: SGHRS and YFSETQ. The ends lost 5 bases at V and 0 bases at J; junction bases unmatched: 3.

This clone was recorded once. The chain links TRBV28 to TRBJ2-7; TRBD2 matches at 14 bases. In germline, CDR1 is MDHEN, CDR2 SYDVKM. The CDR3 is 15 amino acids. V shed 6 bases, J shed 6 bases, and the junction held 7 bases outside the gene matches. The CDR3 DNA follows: TGTGCCAGCAGACAGACTAGCGGGGGGGCGGGCGAGCAGTACGTC. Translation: CASRQTSGGAGEQYV.

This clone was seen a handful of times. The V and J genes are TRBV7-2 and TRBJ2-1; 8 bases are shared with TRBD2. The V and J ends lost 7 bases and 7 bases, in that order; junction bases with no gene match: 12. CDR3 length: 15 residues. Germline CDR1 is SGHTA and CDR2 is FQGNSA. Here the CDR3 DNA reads TGTGCCAGCACTCGCCCGGGCGGGGGGAGAAATGAGCAGTTCTTC. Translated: CASTRPGGGRNEQFF.

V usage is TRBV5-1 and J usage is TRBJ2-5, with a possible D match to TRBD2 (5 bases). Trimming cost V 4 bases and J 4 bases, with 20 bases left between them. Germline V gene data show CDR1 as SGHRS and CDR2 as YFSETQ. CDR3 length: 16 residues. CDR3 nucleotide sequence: TGCGCCAGCAGCCCCCCTCCTAGGACTTCCCCAGAGACCCAGTACTTC. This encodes CASSPPPRTSPETQYF.

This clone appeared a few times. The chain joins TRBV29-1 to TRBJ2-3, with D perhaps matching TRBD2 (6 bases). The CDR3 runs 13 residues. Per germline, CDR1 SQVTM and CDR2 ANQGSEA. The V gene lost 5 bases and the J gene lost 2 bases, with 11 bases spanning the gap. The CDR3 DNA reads TGCAGCGTTAGGAGGGGATTCACAGATACGCAGTATTTT. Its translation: CSVRRGFTDTQYF.

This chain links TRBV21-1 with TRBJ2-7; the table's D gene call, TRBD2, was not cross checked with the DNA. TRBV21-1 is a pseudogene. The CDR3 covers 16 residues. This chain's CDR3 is CASSKAPSLSTYEQYF. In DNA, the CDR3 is TGTGCCAGCAGCAAAGCCCCTAGCTTGTCAACCTACGAGCAGTACTTC.

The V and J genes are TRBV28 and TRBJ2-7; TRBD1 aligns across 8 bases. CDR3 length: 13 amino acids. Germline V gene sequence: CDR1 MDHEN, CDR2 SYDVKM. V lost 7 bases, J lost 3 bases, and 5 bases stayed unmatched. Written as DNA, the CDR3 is TGTGCCAGCACCGGACAGGGTCGCTACGAGCAGTACGTC. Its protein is CASTGQGRYEQYV.

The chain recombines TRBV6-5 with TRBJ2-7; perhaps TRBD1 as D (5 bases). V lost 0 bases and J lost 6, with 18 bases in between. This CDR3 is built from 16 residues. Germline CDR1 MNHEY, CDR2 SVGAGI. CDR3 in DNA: TGTGCCAGCAGTTACTCATTTAGACAGCCTTTCGCCGAGCAGTACTTC. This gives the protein CASSYSFRQPFAEQYF.

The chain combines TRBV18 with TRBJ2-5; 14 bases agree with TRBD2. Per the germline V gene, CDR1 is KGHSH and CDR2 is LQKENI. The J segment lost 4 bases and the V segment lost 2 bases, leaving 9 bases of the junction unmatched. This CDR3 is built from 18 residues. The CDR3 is CASSPRLAGGPVGETQYF. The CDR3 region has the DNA TGTGCCAGCTCACCAAGACTAGCGGGAGGGCCGGTGGGAGAGACCCAGTACTTC.

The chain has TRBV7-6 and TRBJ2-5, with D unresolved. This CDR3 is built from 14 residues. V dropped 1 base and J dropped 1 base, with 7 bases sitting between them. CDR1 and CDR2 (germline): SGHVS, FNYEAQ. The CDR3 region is CASSLEQLQETQYF. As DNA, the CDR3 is TGTGCCAGCAGCTTAGAACAGCTCCAAGAGACCCAGTACTTC.

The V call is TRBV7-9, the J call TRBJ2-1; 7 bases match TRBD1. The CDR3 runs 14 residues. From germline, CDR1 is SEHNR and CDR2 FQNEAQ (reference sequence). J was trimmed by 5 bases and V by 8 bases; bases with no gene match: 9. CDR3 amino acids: CASGNRGGHNEQFF. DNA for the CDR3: TGTGCCAGCGGCAACAGGGGTGGCCACAATGAGCAGTTCTTC.